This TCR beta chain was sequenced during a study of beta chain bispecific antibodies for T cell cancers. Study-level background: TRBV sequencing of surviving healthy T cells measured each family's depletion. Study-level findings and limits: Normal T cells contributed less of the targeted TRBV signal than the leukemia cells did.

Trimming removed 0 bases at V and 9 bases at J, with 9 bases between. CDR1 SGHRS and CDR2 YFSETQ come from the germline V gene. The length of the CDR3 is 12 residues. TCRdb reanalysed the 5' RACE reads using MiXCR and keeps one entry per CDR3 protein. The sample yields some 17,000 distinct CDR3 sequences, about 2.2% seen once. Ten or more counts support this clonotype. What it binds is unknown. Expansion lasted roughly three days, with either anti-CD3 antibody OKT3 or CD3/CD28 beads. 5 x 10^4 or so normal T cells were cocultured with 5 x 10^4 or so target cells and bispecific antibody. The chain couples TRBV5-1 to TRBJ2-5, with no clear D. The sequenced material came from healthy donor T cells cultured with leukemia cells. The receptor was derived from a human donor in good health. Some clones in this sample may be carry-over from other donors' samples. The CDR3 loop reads CASSLGPPAQYF. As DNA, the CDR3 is TGCGCCAGCAGCTTGGGTCCTCCTGCCCAGTACTTC.